The following is a TCR beta chain sequence with its context. Antigen unknown. Generated by immunoSEQ multiplex PCR, the TCRdb table keeps only in-frame clones and is missing some. The data show hundreds of thousands of clones, with 93% seen just once and around 6% held by the top ten. The data derive from a study of brain T cells in children with intractable seizures. Study observations and caveats: Clones missing pre-surgery may reflect undersampling of that blood sample.

As to time point: blood from clinic visit 5 months post-surgery; TSC patient then seizure free. Sequencing was limited to surgery cases with top T cell transcript signatures in brain tissue. Before surgery, patients took at least one anti-epileptic drug. Germline V lookup: CDR1 MNHEY, CDR2 SVGAGI. CDR3 length equals 12 residues. The V end was cut by 8 bases, the J end by 6 bases, with 11 bases between. This TCR derives from a boy younger than two with tuberous sclerosis and intractable seizures. This chain links TRBV6-5 with TRBJ2-1; no clear D. The specimen was peripheral blood, collected roughly 5 months after surgery. The CDR3 is CASEIAGNEQFF. As DNA, the CDR3 is TGTGCCAGCGAAATCGCAGGCAATGAGCAGTTCTTC.